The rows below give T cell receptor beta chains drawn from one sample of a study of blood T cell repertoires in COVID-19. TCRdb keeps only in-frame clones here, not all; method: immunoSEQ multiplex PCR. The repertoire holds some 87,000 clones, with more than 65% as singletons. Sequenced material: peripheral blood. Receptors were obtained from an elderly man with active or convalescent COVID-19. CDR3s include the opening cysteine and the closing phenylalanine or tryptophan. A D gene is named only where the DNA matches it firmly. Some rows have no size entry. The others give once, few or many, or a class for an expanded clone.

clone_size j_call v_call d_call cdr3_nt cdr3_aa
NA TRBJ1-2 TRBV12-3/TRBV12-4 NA TGTGCCAGCAGTTTAACCGGGAGCTATGGCTACACCTTC CASSLTGSYGYTF
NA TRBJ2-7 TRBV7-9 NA TGTGCCAGCAGCTTAGGTGGGGTAGCGTACGAGCAGTACTTC CASSLGGVAYEQYF
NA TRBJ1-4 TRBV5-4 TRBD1 TGTGCCAGCAGCGCAAGCAACCGACAGGGGGCAACTAATGAAAAACTGTTTTTT CASSASNRQGATNEKLFF
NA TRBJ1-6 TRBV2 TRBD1 TGTGCCAGCAGGGGGGGACAGGATAATTCACCCCTCCACTTT CASRGGQDNSPLHF
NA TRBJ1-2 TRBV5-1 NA TGCGCCAGCAGCCGGGACCCCGGGGGTTATGGCTACACCTTC CASSRDPGGYGYTF
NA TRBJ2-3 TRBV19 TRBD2 TGTGCCAGTAGTACGACTAGCGGGGGACCCCTCGTGGGATATACGCAGTATTTT CASSTTSGGPLVGYTQYF
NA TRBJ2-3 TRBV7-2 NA TGTGCCAGCAGCTTATCTGCTAAAACAGATACGCAGTATTTT CASSLSAKTDTQYF
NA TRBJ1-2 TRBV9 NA TGTGCCAGCAGCGTAGGAGTGAACTATGGCTACACCTTC CASSVGVNYGYTF
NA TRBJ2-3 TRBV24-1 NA TGTGCCACCAGTGGTGGGCTCGGCCCCACAGATACGCAGTATTTT CATSGGLGPTDTQYF
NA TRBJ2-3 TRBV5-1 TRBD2 TGCGCCAGCAGCTCACTACTAGCGGCTAGCACAGATACGCAGTATTTT CASSSLLAASTDTQYF
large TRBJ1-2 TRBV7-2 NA TGTGCCAGCAGCCAACGGACAGCCAACTATGGCTACACCTTC CASSQRTANYGYTF
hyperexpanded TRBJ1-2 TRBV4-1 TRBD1 TGCGCCAGCAGCCAGGGACAGGGAAGTTTCATCCGCTTC CASSQGQGSFIRF
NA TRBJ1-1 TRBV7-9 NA TGTGCCAGCTTTCTACATTCACAGGGTCCTGAAGCTTTCTTT CASFLHSQGPEAFF
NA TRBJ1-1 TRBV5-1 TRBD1 TGCGCCAGCAGCCGACAGGGGGCATATGTTGAAGCTTTCTTT CASSRQGAYVEAFF
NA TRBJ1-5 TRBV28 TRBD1 TGTGCCAGCAGTCCCCGGACAGGGCCCGGAGGGAGGGGGCCCCAGCATTTT CASSPRTGPGGRGPQHF
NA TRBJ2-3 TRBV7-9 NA TGTGCCAGCAGCTTAGAAAGGGGAGGATGGGATACGCAGTATTTT CASSLERGGWDTQYF
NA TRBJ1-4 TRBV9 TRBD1 TGTGCCAGCAGTGTTAGACAGGGCCAAAATGAAAAACTGTTTTTT CASSVRQGQNEKLFF
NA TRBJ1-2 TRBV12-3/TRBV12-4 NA TGTGCCAGCAGTTTGGGGGCGGGCTACACCTTC CASSLGAGYTF
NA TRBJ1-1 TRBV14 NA TGTGCCAGCAGCCCCCTGGATGGGTTCGGGGTCAGATATACTGAAGCTTTCTTT CASSPLDGFGVRYTEAFF
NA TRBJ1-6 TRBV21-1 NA TGTGCCAGCAGCAAACGGGACAGGGGGCACAATTCACCCCTCCACTTT CASSKRDRGHNSPLHF
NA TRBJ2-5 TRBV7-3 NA TGTGCCAGCAGCCTAGGGGGTTTCCCCCTACAAGAGACCCAGTACTTC CASSLGGFPLQETQYF
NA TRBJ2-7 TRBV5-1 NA TGCGCCAGCAGCCCAGCGGTTGGGGGCTCAACCTACGAGCAGTACTTC CASSPAVGGSTYEQYF
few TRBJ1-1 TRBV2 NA TGTGCCAGCAGTACCTCGCGGGGGGGTGACACTGAAGCTTTCTTT CASSTSRGGDTEAFF
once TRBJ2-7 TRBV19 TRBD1 TGTGCCAGTAGTAAGGGACAGCCTTTCTACGAGCAGTACTTC CASSKGQPFYEQYF
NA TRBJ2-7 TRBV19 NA TGTGCCAGTAGTGGTGGATGGGGCAGGGAGGCGCAGTACTTC CASSGGWGREAQYF
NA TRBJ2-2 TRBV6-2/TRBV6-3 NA TGTGCCAGCAGCCGTACAATTACCGGGGAGCTGTTTTTT CASSRTITGELFF
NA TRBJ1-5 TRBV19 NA TGTGCCAGTAGTATTAGAGGAACCAATCAGCCCCAGCATTTT CASSIRGTNQPQHF
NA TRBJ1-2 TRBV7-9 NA TGTGCCAGCAGCTTAGGAGACAGGAGGAACTATGGCTACACCTTC CASSLGDRRNYGYTF
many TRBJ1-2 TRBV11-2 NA TGTGCCAGCAGCTTAGATCTCGCGGGGTTGGATGGCTACACCTTC CASSLDLAGLDGYTF
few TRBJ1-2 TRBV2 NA TGTGCCAGCAGCCCCCTATTCCCTAACTATGGCTACACCTTC CASSPLFPNYGYTF
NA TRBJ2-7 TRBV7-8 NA TGTGCCAGCAGCTTGATTAGCGCCTACGAGCAGTACTTC CASSLISAYEQYF
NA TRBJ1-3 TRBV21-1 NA TGTGCCAGCAGACGGGGGGAAGCCTCTGGAAACACCATATATTTT CASRRGEASGNTIYF
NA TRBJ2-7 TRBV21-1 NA TGTGCCAGCAGCAAACTCACAGGGGTTAGGACCTACGAGCAGTACTTC CASSKLTGVRTYEQYF
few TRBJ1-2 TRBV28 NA TGTGCCAGCAGCTCGGGACTCTGGGGCTATGGCTACACCTTC CASSSGLWGYGYTF
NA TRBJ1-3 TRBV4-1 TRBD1 TGCGCCAGCAGCCAAGAAGGGACAGCCAACTCTGGAAACACCATATATTTT CASSQEGTANSGNTIYF
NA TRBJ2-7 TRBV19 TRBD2 TGTGCCAGTAGTACGGGAGGATACGAGCAGTACTTC CASSTGGYEQYF
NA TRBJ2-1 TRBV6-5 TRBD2 TGTGCCAGCAGGCTAGCGGGGGCGAGCAATGAGCAGTTCTTC CASRLAGASNEQFF
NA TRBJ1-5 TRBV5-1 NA TGCGCCAGCAGCTTGGTGTACGGTAGCAATCAGCCCCAGCATTTT CASSLVYGSNQPQHF
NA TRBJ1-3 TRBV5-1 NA TGCGCCAGCAGCCCTAATCCACGGGGGGTTACCGGAAACACCATATATTTT CASSPNPRGVTGNTIYF
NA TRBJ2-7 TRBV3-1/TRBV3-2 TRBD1 TGTGCCAGCAGCCTTGGACAGGGAACCTCCGAGCAGTACTTC CASSLGQGTSEQYF
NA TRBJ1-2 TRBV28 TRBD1 TGTGCCAGCAGTTTATTGGAGGGGGCTCGGGGCTACACCTTC CASSLLEGARGYTF
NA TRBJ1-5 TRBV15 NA TGTGCCACCAGCGGTCTCGGCGACAGGTACTTTTATAGCAATCAGCCCCAGCATTTT CATSGLGDRYFYSNQPQHF
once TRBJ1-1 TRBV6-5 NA TGTGCCAGCAGTTCGACTACTTTTAGCACTGAAGCTTTCTTT CASSSTTFSTEAFF
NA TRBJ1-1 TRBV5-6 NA TGTGCCAGCAGCCCGACATCGAACACTGAAGCTTTCTTT CASSPTSNTEAFF
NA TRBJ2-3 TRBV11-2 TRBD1 TGTGCCAGCAGCTTAGCAGGGGGACGCACAGATACGCAGTATTTT CASSLAGGRTDTQYF
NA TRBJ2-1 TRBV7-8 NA TGTGCCAGCAGCCGCTCCGGGACTCGTCGCGACAATGAGCAGTTCTTC CASSRSGTRRDNEQFF
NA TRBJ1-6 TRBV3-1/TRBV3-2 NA TGTGCCAGCAGCCAAGCATTGACAGGATCGGGGTCACCCCTCCACTTT CASSQALTGSGSPLHF
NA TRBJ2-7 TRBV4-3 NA TGCGCCAGCAGCCAAGAGGGGACTGGAGTCTACGAGCAGTACTTC CASSQEGTGVYEQYF
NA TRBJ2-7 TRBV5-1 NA TGCGCCAGCAGTTCACAGGCTTCCTCCTACGAGCAGTACTTC CASSSQASSYEQYF